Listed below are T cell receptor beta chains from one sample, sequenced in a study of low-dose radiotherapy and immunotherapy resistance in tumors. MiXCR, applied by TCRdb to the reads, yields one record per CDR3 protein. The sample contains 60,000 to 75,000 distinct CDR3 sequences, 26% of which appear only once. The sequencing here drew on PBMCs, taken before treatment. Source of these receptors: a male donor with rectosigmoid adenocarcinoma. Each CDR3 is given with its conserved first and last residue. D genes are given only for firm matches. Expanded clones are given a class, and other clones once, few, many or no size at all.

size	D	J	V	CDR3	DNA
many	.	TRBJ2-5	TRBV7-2	CASSSKETQYF	TGTGCCAGCAGCTCTAAGGAGACCCAGTACTTC
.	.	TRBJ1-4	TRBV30	CAWRGSEKLFF	TGTGCCTGGAGGGGATCAGAAAAACTGTTTTTT
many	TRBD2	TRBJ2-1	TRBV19	CASTSSGSSYNEQFF	TGTGCCAGTACCTCTAGCGGGAGTTCCTACAATGAGCAGTTCTTC
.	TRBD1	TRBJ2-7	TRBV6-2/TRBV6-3	CASRGTGDYEQYF	TGTGCCAGCAGGGGGACAGGAGACTACGAGCAGTACTTC
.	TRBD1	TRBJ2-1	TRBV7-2	CARPRRQGCSYNEQFF	TGTGCCAGACCCAGGCGACAGGGATGCTCCTACAATGAGCAGTTCTTC
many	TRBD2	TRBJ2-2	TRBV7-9	CASSLGGSLGPNTGELFF	TGTGCCAGCAGCTTAGGCGGGAGCCTGGGCCCGAACACCGGGGAGCTGTTTTTT
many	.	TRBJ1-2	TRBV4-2	CASSQVQANGGYTF	TGTGCCAGCAGCCAAGTGCAGGCCAACGGGGGCTACACCTTC
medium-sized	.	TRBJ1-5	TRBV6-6	CASSYESHQPQHF	TGTGCCAGCAGTTACGAGTCCCATCAGCCCCAGCATTTT
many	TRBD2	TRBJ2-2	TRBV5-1	CASSLGGARLASGELFF	TGCGCCAGCAGCTTAGGGGGGGCCCGACTAGCGTCCGGGGAGCTGTTTTTT
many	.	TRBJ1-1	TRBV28	CASSRPGGGKRTEAFF	TGTGCCAGCAGTAGGCCCGGGGGGGGGAAGCGCACTGAAGCTTTCTTT
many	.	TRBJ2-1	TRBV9	CASSLPRQDWGYNEQFF	TGTGCCAGCAGCCTACCTAGACAGGATTGGGGGTACAATGAGCAGTTCTTC
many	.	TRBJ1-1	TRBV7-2	CASSLVAGRTEAFF	TGTGCCAGCAGCTTAGTGGCCGGGCGCACTGAAGCTTTCTTT
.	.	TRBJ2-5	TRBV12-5	CASGLAYGLETQYF	TGTGCTAGTGGTTTGGCATACGGGTTGGAGACCCAGTACTTC
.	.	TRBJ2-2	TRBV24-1	CAAGATGGGTGELFFFFF	.
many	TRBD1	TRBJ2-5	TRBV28	CASSLSGTGALGETQYF	TGTGCCAGCAGTTTATCCGGGACAGGGGCCCTCGGGGAGACCCAGTACTTC
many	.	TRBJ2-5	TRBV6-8	CASSSWGSQETQYF	TGTGCCAGCAGTTCCTGGGGGTCCCAAGAGACCCAGTACTTC
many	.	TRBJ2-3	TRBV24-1	CATSDLVGGTQYF	TGTGCCACCAGTGATTTGGTGGGGGGAACGCAGTATTTT
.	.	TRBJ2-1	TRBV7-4	CASKGLRSYNEQFF	TGTGCCAGTAAAGGCTTGCGCTCCTACAATGAGCAGTTCTTC
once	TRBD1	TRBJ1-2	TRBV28	CASSLQGGYGYTF	TGTGCCAGCAGTCTACAGGGGGGCTATGGCTACACCTTC
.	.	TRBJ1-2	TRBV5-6	CASSFYGFGYTF	TGTGCCAGCAGCTTCTATGGGTTCGGCTACACCTTC
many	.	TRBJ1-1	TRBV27	CESRGNTEAFF	TGTGAGTCACGTGGGAACACTGAAGCTTTCTTT
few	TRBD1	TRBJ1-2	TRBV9	CASNRDSGYGYTF	TGTGCCAGCAACCGGGACAGCGGCTATGGCTACACCTTC
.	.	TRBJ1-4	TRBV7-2	CASSLDFTGNEKLFFF	.
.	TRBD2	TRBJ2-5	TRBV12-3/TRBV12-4	CASSYSGREETQYF	TGTGCCAGCAGCTATAGCGGGAGGGAGGAGACCCAGTACTTC
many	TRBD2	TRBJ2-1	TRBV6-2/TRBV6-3	CASSYSGQGGLAGGIEQFF	TGTGCCAGCAGTTACTCTGGCCAGGGCGGTCTAGCGGGAGGGATTGAGCAGTTCTTC
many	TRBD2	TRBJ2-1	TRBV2	CASTQGLAGANEQFF	TGTGCCAGCACCCAGGGACTAGCGGGAGCCAATGAGCAGTTCTTC
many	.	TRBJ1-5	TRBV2	CASSGNGGNQPQHF	TGTGCCAGCAGTGGGAATGGGGGGAATCAGCCCCAGCATTTT
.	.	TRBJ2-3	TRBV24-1	CATSEGLGTDTQYF	TGTGCCACCAGTGAGGGATTAGGCACAGATACGCAGTATTTT
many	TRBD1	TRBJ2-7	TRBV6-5	CASSLSPDRGYEQYF	TGTGCCAGCAGCCTAAGCCCGGACAGGGGCTACGAGCAGTACTTC
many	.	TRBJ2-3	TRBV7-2	CASIESGPLLDTQYF	TGTGCCAGCATCGAGTCGGGACCCCTACTAGATACGCAGTATTTT
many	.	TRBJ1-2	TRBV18	CASSPRISDYGYTF	TGTGCCAGCTCACCAAGGATATCGGACTATGGCTACACCTTC
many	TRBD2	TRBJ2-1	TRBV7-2	CASSFRRTSGYNEQFF	TGTGCCAGCAGCTTTCGGAGGACTAGCGGTTACAATGAGCAGTTCTTC
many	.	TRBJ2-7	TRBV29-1	CSVDTTSYEQYF	TGCAGCGTTGATACTACCTCCTACGAGCAGTACTTC
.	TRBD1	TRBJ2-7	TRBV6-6	CASSYEAGGVEQYF	TGTGCCAGCAGTTACGAGGCAGGGGGCGTCGAGCAGTACTTC
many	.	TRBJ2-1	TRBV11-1	CASSHWGTDSYNEQFF	TGTGCCAGCAGCCATTGGGGGACTGACTCCTACAATGAGCAGTTCTTC
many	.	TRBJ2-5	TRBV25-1	CASSEGSGFQETQYF	TGTGCCAGCAGTGAGGGGTCGGGGTTTCAAGAGACCCAGTACTTC
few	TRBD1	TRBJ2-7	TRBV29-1	CSVPGFDRDYEQYF	TGCAGCGTGCCCGGTTTTGACAGGGACTACGAGCAGTACTTC
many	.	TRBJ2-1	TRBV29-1	CSTRKGGGYNEQFF	TGCAGCACCAGAAAGGGTGGTGGGTACAATGAGCAGTTCTTC
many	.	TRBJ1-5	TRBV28	CASTPASGADSNQPQHF	TGTGCCAGCACCCCAGCCTCCGGGGCAGATAGCAATCAGCCCCAGCATTTT
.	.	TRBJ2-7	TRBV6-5	CASSYGQGGYEQYF	TGTGCCAGCAGTTACGGCCAGGGGGGCTACGAGCAGTACTTC
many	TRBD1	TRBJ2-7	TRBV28	CASSSPGTGYTYEQYF	TGTGCCAGCAGTTCCCCCGGGACAGGGTACACCTACGAGCAGTACTTC
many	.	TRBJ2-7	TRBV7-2	CASSYKAGPYEQYF	TGTGCCAGCAGCTATAAGGCAGGGCCCTACGAGCAGTACTTC
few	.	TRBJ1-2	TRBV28	CASSLYHGYTF	TGTGCCAGCAGTTTGTATCACGGCTACACCTTC
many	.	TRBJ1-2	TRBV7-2	CASSFEGIRGYTF	TGTGCCAGCAGCTTCGAAGGTATTCGCGGCTACACCTTC
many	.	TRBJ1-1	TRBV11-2	CASSLLGQAFF	TGTGCCAGCAGCTTATTGGGCCAAGCTTTCTTT
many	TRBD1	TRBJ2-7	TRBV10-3	CAISDPGTGIVGNEQYF	TGTGCCATCAGTGACCCCGGGACAGGGATTGTTGGTAACGAGCAGTACTTC
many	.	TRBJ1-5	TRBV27	CASSPTQSGQPQHF	TGTGCCAGCAGTCCTACCCAAAGTGGTCAGCCCCAGCATTTT
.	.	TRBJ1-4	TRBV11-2	CASSLGAVKKLFF	TGTGCCAGCAGCTTAGGTGCAGTGAAGAAACTGTTTTTT
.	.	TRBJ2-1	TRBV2	CASSESLVLNEQFF	TGTGCCAGCAGTGAGAGTCTAGTCCTGAATGAGCAGTTCTTC
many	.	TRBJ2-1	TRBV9	CASSVVGLAYNEQFF	TGTGCCAGCAGCGTAGTCGGGCTAGCCTACAATGAGCAGTTCTTC
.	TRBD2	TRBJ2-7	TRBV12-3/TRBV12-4	CASSFSLAGGSSYEQYF	TGTGCCAGCAGTTTTTCTTTAGCGGGAGGGAGCTCCTACGAGCAGTACTTC